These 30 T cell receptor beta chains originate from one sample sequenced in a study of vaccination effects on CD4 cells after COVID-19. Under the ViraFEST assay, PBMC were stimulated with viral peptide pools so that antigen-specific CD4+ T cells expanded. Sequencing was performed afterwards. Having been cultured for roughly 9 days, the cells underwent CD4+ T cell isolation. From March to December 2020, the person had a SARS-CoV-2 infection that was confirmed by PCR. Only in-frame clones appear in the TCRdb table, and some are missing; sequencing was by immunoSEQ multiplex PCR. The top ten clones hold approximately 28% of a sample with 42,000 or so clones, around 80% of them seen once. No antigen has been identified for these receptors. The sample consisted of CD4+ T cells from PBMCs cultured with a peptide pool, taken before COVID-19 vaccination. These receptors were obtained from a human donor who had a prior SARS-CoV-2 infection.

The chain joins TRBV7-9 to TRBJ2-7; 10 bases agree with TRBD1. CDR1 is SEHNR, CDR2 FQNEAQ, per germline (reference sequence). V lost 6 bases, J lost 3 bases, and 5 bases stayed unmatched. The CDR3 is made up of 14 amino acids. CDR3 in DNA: TGTGCCAGCAGGCCGGGACAGGGGTACTACGAGCAGTACTTC. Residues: CASRPGQGYYEQYF.

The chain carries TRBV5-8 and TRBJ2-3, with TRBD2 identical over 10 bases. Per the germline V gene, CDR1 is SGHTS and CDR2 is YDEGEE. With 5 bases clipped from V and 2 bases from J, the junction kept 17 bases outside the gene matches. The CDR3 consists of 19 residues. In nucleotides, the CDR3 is TGTGCCAGCAGGTTGCCCCCCCCTCGACTAGCGGGCGACACAGATACGCAGTATTTT. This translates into CASRLPPPRLAGDTDTQYF.

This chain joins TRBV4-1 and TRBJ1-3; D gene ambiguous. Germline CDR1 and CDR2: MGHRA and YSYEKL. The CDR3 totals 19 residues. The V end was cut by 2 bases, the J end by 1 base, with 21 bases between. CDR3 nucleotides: TGCGCCAGCAGCCAATTTATGTATGGGGTGCTAGTTTCTGGAAACACCATATATTTT. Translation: CASSQFMYGVLVSGNTIYF.

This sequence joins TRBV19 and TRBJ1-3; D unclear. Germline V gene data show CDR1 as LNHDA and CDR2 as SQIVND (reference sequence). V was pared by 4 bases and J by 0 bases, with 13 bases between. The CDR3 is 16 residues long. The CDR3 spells CASSTPRESSGNTIYF. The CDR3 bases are TGTGCCAGTAGTACCCCCCGGGAGAGCTCTGGAAACACCATATATTTT.

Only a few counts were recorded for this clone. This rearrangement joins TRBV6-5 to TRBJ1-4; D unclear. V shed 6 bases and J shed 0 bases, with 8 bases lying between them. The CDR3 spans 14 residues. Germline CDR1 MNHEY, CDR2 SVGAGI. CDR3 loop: CASRPTATNEKLFF. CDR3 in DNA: TGTGCCAGCAGACCAACCGCAACTAATGAAAAACTGTTTTTT.

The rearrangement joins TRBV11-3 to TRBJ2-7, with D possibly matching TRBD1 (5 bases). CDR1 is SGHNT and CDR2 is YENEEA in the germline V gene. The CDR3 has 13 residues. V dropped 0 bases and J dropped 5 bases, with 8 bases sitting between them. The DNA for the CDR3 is TGTGCCAGCAGCTTAGAGCAGGGTCACGAGCAGTACTTC. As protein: CASSLEQGHEQYF.

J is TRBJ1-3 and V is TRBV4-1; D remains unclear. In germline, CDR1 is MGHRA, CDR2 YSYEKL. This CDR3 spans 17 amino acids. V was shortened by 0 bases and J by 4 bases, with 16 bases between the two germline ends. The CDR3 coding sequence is TGCGCCAGCAGCCAAGAATGGGTCGCCTTTGGGGGAAACACCATATATTTT. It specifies CASSQEWVAFGGNTIYF.

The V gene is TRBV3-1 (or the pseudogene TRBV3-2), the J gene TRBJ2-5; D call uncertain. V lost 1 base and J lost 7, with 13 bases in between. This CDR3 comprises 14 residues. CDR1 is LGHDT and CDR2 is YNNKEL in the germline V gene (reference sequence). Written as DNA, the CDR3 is TGTGCCAGCAGCCAAGCTACTTCGGTGAGGACCCAGTACTTC. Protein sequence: CASSQATSVRTQYF.

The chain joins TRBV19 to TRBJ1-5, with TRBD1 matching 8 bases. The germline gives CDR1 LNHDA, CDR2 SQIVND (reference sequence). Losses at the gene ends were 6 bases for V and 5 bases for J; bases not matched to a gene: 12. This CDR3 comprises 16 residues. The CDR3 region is CASRDRAHAGDQPQHF. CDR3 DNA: TGTGCCAGTAGGGACAGGGCCCATGCTGGCGATCAGCCCCAGCATTTT.

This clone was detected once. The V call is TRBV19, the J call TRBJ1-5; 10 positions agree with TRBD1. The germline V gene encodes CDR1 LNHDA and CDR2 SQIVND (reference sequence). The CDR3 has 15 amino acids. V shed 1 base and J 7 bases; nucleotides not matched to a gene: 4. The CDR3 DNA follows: TGTGCCAGTAGTATAGTCAGGACAGGGGGACAGCCCCAGCATTTT. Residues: CASSIVRTGGQPQHF.

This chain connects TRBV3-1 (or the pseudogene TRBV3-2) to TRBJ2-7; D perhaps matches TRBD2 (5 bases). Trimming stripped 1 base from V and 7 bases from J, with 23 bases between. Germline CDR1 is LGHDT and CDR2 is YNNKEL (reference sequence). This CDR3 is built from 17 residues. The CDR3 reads CASSQGGTGVPGMEQYF. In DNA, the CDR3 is TGTGCCAGCAGCCAAGGGGGTACTGGGGTCCCGGGGATGGAGCAGTACTTC.

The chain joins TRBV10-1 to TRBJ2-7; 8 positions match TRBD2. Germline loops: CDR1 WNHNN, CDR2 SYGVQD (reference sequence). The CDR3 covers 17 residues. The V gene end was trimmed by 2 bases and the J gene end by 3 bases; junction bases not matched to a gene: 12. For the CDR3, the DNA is TGCGCCAGCAGTGAGATTCCGGGAGGGGCGAATAACTACGAGCAGTACTTC. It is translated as CASSEIPGGANNYEQYF.

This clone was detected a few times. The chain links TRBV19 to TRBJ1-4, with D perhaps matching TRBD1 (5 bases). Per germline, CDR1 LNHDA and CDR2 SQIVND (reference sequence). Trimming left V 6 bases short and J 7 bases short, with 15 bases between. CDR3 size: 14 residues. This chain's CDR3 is CASRDGTATEKLFF. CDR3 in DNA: TGTGCCAGTAGAGACGGGACCGCGACTGAAAAACTGTTTTTT.

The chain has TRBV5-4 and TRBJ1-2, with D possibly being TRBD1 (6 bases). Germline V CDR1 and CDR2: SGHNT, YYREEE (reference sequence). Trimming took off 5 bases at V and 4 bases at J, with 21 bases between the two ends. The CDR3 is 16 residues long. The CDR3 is CASRSGTIGPGYGYTF. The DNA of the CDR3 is TGTGCCAGCAGATCCGGGACAATAGGTCCCGGCTATGGCTACACCTTC.

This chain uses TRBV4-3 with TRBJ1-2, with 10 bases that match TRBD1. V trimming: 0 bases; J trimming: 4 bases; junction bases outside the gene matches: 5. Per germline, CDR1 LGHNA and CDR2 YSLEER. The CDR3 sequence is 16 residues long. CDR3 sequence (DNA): TGCGCCAGCAGCCAAGAGGGGGGGACAGGGGCCTATGGCTACACCTTC. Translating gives CASSQEGGTGAYGYTF.

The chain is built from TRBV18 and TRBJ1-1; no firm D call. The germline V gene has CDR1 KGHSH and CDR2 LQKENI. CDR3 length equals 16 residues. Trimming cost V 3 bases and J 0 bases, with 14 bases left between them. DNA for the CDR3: TGTGCCAGCTCACCGACCCCCCGGGGTGTGAACACTGAAGCTTTCTTT. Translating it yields CASSPTPRGVNTEAFF.

CDR3 coding DNA: TGTGCCAGCAGTCTTGAGTACGGTAATGAAAAACTGTTTTTT. Protein sequence: CASSLEYGNEKLFF. This chain links TRBV6-4 with TRBJ1-4; D gene uncertain. This CDR3 is built from 14 residues. The germline gives CDR1 MRHNA, CDR2 SNTAGT. V was trimmed by 5 bases and J by 4 bases, leaving 11 bases between them.

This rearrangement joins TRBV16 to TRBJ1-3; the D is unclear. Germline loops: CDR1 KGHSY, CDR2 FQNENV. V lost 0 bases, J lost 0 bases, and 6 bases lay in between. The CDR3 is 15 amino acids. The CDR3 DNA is TGTGCCAGCAGCCAATCTCAAGTCTCTGGAAACACCATATATTTT. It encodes CASSQSQVSGNTIYF.

In DNA, the CDR3 is TGTGCCAGCATCTCGGTCGTAAGTGAAGCTTTCTTT. It codes for CASISVVSEAFF. This chain joins TRBV5-6 and TRBJ1-1; no definite D call. CDR3 length equals 12 residues. Trimming stripped 6 bases from V and 7 bases from J, with 13 bases between. The germline V gene has CDR1 SGHDT and CDR2 YYEEEE.

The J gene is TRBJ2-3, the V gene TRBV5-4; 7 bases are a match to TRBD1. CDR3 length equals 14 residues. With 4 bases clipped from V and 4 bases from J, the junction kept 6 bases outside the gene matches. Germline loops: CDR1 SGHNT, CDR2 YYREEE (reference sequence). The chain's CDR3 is CASSVSGGADTQYF. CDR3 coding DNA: TGTGCCAGCAGCGTGTCAGGGGGTGCAGATACGCAGTATTTT.

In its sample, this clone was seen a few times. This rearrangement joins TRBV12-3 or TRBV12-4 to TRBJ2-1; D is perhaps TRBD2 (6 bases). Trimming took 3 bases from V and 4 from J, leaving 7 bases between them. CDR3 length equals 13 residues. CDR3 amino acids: CASSFRGYNEQFF. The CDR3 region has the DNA TGTGCCAGCAGTTTTCGGGGGTACAATGAGCAGTTCTTC.

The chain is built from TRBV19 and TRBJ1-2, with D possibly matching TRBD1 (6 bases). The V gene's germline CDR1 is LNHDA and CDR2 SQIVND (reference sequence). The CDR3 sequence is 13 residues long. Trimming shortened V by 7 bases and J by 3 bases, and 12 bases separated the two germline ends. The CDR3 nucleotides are TGTGCCAGTACATGGGACAAGGACTATGGCTACACCTTC. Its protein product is CASTWDKDYGYTF.

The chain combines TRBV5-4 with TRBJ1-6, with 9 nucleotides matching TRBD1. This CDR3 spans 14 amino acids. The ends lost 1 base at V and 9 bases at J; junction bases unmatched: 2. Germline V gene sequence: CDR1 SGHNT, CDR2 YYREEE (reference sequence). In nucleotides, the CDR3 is TGTGCCAGCAGCTTGACAGGGGGCGGTTCACCCCTCCACTTT. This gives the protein CASSLTGGGSPLHF.

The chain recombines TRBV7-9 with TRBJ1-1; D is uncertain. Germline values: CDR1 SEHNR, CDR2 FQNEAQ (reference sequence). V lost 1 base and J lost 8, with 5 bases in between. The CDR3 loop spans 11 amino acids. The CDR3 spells CASSLVLEAFF. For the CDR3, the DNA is TGTGCCAGCAGCTTAGTATTAGAAGCTTTCTTT.

CDR3 amino acids: CASSLGVAKETQYF. CDR3 bases: TGTGCCAGCAGCTTAGGGGTCGCCAAAGAGACCCAGTACTTC. V is TRBV7-3 and J is TRBJ2-5; D uncertain. Trimming removed 2 bases at V and 3 bases at J, with 10 bases between. Per germline, CDR1 SGHTA and CDR2 FQGTGA. This CDR3 contains 14 residues.

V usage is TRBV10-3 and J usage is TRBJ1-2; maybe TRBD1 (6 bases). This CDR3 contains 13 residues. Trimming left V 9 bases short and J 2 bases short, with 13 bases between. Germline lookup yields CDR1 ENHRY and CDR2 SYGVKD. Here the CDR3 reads CAIAGDKNYGYTF. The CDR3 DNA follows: TGTGCCATTGCAGGGGATAAAAACTATGGCTACACCTTC.

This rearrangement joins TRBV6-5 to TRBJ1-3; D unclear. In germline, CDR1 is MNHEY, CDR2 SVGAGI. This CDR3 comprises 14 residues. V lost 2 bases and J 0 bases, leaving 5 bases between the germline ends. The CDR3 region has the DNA TGTGCCAGCAGTTACGATGGCTCTGGAAACACCATATATTTT. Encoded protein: CASSYDGSGNTIYF.

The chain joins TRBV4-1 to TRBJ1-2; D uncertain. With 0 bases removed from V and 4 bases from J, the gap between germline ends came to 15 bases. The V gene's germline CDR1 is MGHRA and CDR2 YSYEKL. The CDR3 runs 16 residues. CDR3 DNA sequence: TGCGCCAGCAGCCAAGAGGTGAGAATGGCCGCCTATGGCTACACCTTC. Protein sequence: CASSQEVRMAAYGYTF.

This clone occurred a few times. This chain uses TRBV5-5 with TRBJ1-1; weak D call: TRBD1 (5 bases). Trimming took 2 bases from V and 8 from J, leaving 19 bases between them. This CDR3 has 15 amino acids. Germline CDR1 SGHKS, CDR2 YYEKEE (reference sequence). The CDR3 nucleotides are TGTGCCAGCAGCTTCCAGGAGAGACTCTGGGGGGAAGCTTTCTTT. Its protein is CASSFQERLWGEAFF.

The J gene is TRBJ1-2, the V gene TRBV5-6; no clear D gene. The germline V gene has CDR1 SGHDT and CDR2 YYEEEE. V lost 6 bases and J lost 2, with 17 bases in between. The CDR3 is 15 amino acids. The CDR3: CASIRWEARNYGYTF. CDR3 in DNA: TGTGCCAGCATCCGCTGGGAGGCCAGGAACTATGGCTACACCTTC.